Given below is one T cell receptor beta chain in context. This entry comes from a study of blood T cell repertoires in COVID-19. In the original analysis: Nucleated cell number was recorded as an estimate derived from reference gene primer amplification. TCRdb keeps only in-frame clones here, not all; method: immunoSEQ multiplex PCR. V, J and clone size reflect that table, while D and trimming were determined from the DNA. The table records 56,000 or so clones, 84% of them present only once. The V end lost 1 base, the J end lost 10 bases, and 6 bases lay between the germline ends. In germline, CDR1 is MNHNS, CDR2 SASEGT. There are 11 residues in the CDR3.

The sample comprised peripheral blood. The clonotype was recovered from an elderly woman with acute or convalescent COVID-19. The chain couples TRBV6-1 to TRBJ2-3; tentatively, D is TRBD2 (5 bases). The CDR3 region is CASSEVGAQYF. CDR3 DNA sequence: TGTGCCAGCAGTGAAGTCGGGGCGCAGTATTTT.